The entry below describes one T cell receptor beta chain. Its cognate antigen is unknown. A J-beta primer mix and a sample-barcoded 5' primer were used in a second PCR of about 7 to 11 cycles. TCRdb re-derived calls from the 5' RACE reads in MiXCR, one entry per CDR3 protein. The table lists some 860,000 distinct CDR3 sequences, roughly three fifths of them singletons. This sample is drawn from a study of blood T cells in healthy people across ages. Points from the study as a whole: Compared with aged donors, long-lived donors showed fewer expanded clones, suggesting selection. Naive T cell percentage and TCR beta diversity correlated strongly.

V was clipped by 5 bases and J by 8 bases; unmatched bases: 8. The CDR3 spans 13 residues. The chain couples TRBV12-3 or TRBV12-4 to TRBJ1-1; the match to TRBD1 covers 7 bases. Sequenced input: blood. This receptor was obtained from a man aged 35 to 55 in good health. In DNA, the CDR3 is TGTGCCAGCAGTCCACACATGACAGGGGAAGCTTTCTTT. It codes for CASSPHMTGEAFF.